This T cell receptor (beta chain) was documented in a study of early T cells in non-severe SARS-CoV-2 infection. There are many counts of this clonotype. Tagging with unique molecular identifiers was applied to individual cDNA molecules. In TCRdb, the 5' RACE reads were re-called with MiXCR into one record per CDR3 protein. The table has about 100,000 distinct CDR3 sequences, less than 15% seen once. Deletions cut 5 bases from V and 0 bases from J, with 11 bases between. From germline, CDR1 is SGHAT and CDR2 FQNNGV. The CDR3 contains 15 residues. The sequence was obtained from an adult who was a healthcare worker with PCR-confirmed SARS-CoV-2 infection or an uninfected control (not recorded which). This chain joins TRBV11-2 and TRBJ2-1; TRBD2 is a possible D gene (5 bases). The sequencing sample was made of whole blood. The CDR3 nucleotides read TGTGCCAGCAGCCGATGGAGGAGCTCCTACAATGAGCAGTTCTTC. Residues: CASSRWRSSYNEQFF.